The rows below give T cell receptor beta chains drawn from one sample of a study of post-analysis software for immune sequencing data. TCRdb independently ran MiXCR on the PCR reads; one entry per CDR3 protein. The top ten hold 4.6% of the sample, which has 650,000 to 850,000 distinct CDR3 sequences, approximately 53% seen once. Sequencing used blood. These receptors were taken from a girl aged 10-17 years with multiple sclerosis. The CDR3 runs from the conserved cysteine through the conserved F or W. The order of the fields is D gene, J gene, V gene, clone size, CDR3 protein, CDR3 DNA. The D gene is left open where the match is weak. Where a row states a size, it is once, few, many or the class of an expanded clone; other rows omit it.

d_gene: -; j_gene: TRBJ2-7; v_gene: TRBV20-1; abundance: -; CDR3aa: CSASARGYEQYF; CDR3nt: TGCAGTGCTAGCGCCCGGGGATACGAGCAGTACTTC
d_gene: -; j_gene: TRBJ2-7; v_gene: TRBV10-3; abundance: -; CDR3aa: CAIRNGTYSYEQYF; CDR3nt: TGTGCCATCAGGAATGGGACATACTCCTACGAGCAGTACTTC
d_gene: -; j_gene: TRBJ2-2; v_gene: TRBV7-2; abundance: -; CDR3aa: CASGLATSTGELFF; CDR3nt: TGTGCCAGCGGGCTAGCGACAAGCACCGGGGAGCTGTTTTTT
d_gene: -; j_gene: TRBJ1-4; v_gene: TRBV20-1; abundance: -; CDR3aa: CSARSQPANEKLFF; CDR3nt: TGCAGTGCTAGGAGCCAGCCGGCTAATGAAAAACTGTTTTTT
d_gene: -; j_gene: TRBJ1-2; v_gene: TRBV7-9; abundance: -; CDR3aa: CASSTPYDGNYGYTF; CDR3nt: TGTGCCAGCAGCACCCCTTACGACGGAAACTATGGCTACACCTTC
d_gene: -; j_gene: TRBJ2-7; v_gene: TRBV12-3/TRBV12-4; abundance: -; CDR3aa: CASSFWRVSSYEQYF; CDR3nt: TGTGCCAGCAGTTTCTGGCGGGTTAGCTCCTACGAGCAGTACTTC
d_gene: -; j_gene: TRBJ1-1; v_gene: TRBV7-9; abundance: few; CDR3aa: CASSPGRTSTNTEAFF; CDR3nt: TGTGCCAGCAGCCCGGGGCGCACATCTACGAACACTGAAGCTTTCTTT
d_gene: -; j_gene: TRBJ2-3; v_gene: TRBV20-1; abundance: -; CDR3aa: CSARPIGGSTDTQYF; CDR3nt: TGCAGTGCTAGGCCGATCGGGGGTTCCACAGATACGCAGTATTTT
d_gene: TRBD1; j_gene: TRBJ1-5; v_gene: TRBV5-8; abundance: few; CDR3aa: CAGRTGTGHNQPQHF; CDR3nt: TGTGCCGGGAGGACCGGGACAGGGCATAATCAGCCCCAGCATTTT
d_gene: -; j_gene: TRBJ1-2; v_gene: TRBV5-6; abundance: few; CDR3aa: CASSSYPSDGYTF; CDR3nt: TGTGCCAGCAGCTCCTATCCATCGGATGGCTACACCTTC
d_gene: -; j_gene: TRBJ1-1; v_gene: TRBV6-5; abundance: -; CDR3aa: CASSYSAGRAFF; CDR3nt: TGTGCCAGCAGTTACTCGGCAGGCCGAGCTTTCTTT
d_gene: -; j_gene: TRBJ2-3; v_gene: TRBV20-1; abundance: -; CDR3aa: CSAPELSGSTDTQYF; CDR3nt: TGCAGTGCCCCCGAGCTCAGCGGGAGCACAGATACGCAGTATTTT
d_gene: -; j_gene: TRBJ2-1; v_gene: TRBV20-1; abundance: once; CDR3aa: CSARTSGEQFF; CDR3nt: TGCAGTGCTAGAACCTCGGGAGAGCAGTTCTTC
d_gene: TRBD1; j_gene: TRBJ1-5; v_gene: TRBV2; abundance: -; CDR3aa: CASSEEGALNQPQHF; CDR3nt: TGTGCCAGCAGTGAAGAGGGGGCCCTTAATCAGCCCCAGCATTTT
d_gene: -; j_gene: TRBJ2-6; v_gene: TRBV5-1; abundance: -; CDR3aa: CASAGVGANVLTF; CDR3nt: TGCGCCAGTGCAGGGGTGGGGGCCAACGTCCTGACTTTC
d_gene: -; j_gene: TRBJ2-1; v_gene: TRBV5-1; abundance: few; CDR3aa: CASSSDGYNEQFF; CDR3nt: TGTGCCAGCAGCTCCGACGGCTACAATGAGCAGTTCTTC
d_gene: -; j_gene: TRBJ2-2; v_gene: TRBV29-1; abundance: -; CDR3aa: CSTSRGRGELFF; CDR3nt: TGCAGCACTTCCAGGGGTAGAGGGGAGCTGTTTTTT
d_gene: TRBD1; j_gene: TRBJ2-5; v_gene: TRBV7-9; abundance: few; CDR3aa: CASSRQGETQYF; CDR3nt: TGTGCCAGCAGCCGACAGGGGGAGACCCAGTACTTC
d_gene: -; j_gene: TRBJ1-1; v_gene: TRBV12-3/TRBV12-4; abundance: -; CDR3aa: CASRSPGAGAEAFF; CDR3nt: TGTGCCAGCAGGTCTCCGGGAGCTGGGGCTGAAGCTTTCTTT
d_gene: -; j_gene: TRBJ2-2; v_gene: TRBV7-3; abundance: -; CDR3aa: CASSPINTGELFF; CDR3nt: TGTGCCAGCAGTCCAATTAACACCGGGGAGCTGTTTTTT
d_gene: -; j_gene: TRBJ2-5; v_gene: TRBV6-6; abundance: -; CDR3aa: CASSYATGTVQETQYF; CDR3nt: TGTGCCAGCAGTTACGCCACCGGGACGGTCCAAGAGACCCAGTACTTC
d_gene: -; j_gene: TRBJ2-3; v_gene: TRBV20-1; abundance: -; CDR3aa: CSARDRGRTDTQYF; CDR3nt: TGCAGTGCTAGAGATCGGGGGCGCACAGATACGCAGTATTTT
d_gene: TRBD2; j_gene: TRBJ2-3; v_gene: TRBV9; abundance: -; CDR3aa: CASSVLIAGATDTQYF; CDR3nt: TGTGCCAGCAGCGTACTCATAGCGGGAGCTACAGATACGCAGTATTTT
d_gene: -; j_gene: TRBJ1-2; v_gene: TRBV7-2; abundance: few; CDR3aa: CASSNARAGDGYTF; CDR3nt: TGTGCCAGCAGCAACGCGAGGGCGGGCGATGGCTACACCTTC
d_gene: -; j_gene: TRBJ2-1; v_gene: TRBV6-5; abundance: -; CDR3aa: CASRSSYNEQFF; CDR3nt: TGTGCCAGCAGGTCGTCCTACAATGAGCAGTTCTTC
d_gene: -; j_gene: TRBJ1-2; v_gene: TRBV6-4; abundance: few; CDR3aa: CASSDNVGYGYTF; CDR3nt: TGTGCCAGCAGTGATAACGTGGGCTATGGCTACACCTTC
d_gene: TRBD1; j_gene: TRBJ1-2; v_gene: TRBV5-4; abundance: -; CDR3aa: CASSPGDRNYGYTF; CDR3nt: TGTGCCAGCAGCCCCGGGGACAGGAACTATGGCTACACCTTC
d_gene: TRBD2; j_gene: TRBJ2-3; v_gene: TRBV12-3/TRBV12-4; abundance: few; CDR3aa: CASSLISTSAYTDTQYF; CDR3nt: TGTGCCAGCAGTTTAATATCCACTAGCGCATACACAGATACGCAGTATTTT
d_gene: -; j_gene: TRBJ2-1; v_gene: TRBV4-1; abundance: few; CDR3aa: CASSQDVDEQFF; CDR3nt: TGCGCCAGCAGCCAAGATGTGGATGAGCAGTTCTTC
d_gene: -; j_gene: TRBJ1-1; v_gene: TRBV5-1; abundance: few; CDR3aa: CASSSAGERDTEAFF; CDR3nt: TGCGCCAGCAGCTCCGCCGGGGAGCGGGACACTGAAGCTTTCTTT
d_gene: TRBD1; j_gene: TRBJ2-3; v_gene: TRBV7-9; abundance: -; CDR3aa: CASSPTRGRPDTQYF; CDR3nt: TGTGCCAGCAGCCCCACCAGGGGGCGTCCAGATACGCAGTATTTT
d_gene: TRBD1; j_gene: TRBJ2-5; v_gene: TRBV27; abundance: -; CDR3aa: CASSVTGGWGQETQYF; CDR3nt: TGTGCCAGCAGTGTGACAGGGGGCTGGGGGCAAGAGACCCAGTACTTC
d_gene: TRBD2; j_gene: TRBJ2-5; v_gene: TRBV20-1; abundance: -; CDR3aa: CSARGQGTSGRTETQYF; CDR3nt: TGCAGTGCTAGAGGACAGGGGACTAGCGGGAGGACGGAGACCCAGTACTTC
d_gene: TRBD1; j_gene: TRBJ2-5; v_gene: TRBV10-3; abundance: -; CDR3aa: CATATGGSETQYF; CDR3nt: TGTGCCACCGCGACAGGGGGTTCGGAGACCCAGTACTTC
d_gene: TRBD1; j_gene: TRBJ1-2; v_gene: TRBV20-1; abundance: -; CDR3aa: CSASRDRGDGYTF; CDR3nt: TGCAGTGCTTCACGGGACAGGGGAGATGGCTACACCTTC
d_gene: -; j_gene: TRBJ2-7; v_gene: TRBV25-1; abundance: few; CDR3aa: CASKGQALGAYEQYF; CDR3nt: TGTGCCAGCAAGGGGCAGGCCCTAGGGGCCTACGAGCAGTACTTC
d_gene: TRBD1; j_gene: TRBJ1-2; v_gene: TRBV6-5; abundance: once; CDR3aa: CASSYSGQGAGYGYTF; CDR3nt: TGTGCCAGCAGTTACTCAGGACAGGGGGCAGGTTATGGCTACACCTTC
d_gene: -; j_gene: TRBJ2-1; v_gene: TRBV12-5; abundance: -; CDR3aa: CASGRTSGSSYNEQFF; CDR3nt: TGTGCTAGTGGCCGAACGTCGGGTAGCTCCTACAATGAGCAGTTCTTC
d_gene: -; j_gene: TRBJ1-2; v_gene: TRBV14; abundance: -; CDR3aa: CASSSSGNGNYYGYTF; CDR3nt: TGTGCCAGCAGCTCCTCGGGGAATGGAAACTACTATGGCTACACCTTC
d_gene: TRBD2; j_gene: TRBJ2-1; v_gene: TRBV9; abundance: once; CDR3aa: CASSVRGASGNNEQFF; CDR3nt: TGTGCCAGCAGCGTCAGGGGGGCTAGCGGGAACAATGAGCAGTTCTTC
d_gene: TRBD2; j_gene: TRBJ2-6; v_gene: TRBV10-3; abundance: many; CDR3aa: CATYAGVGGANVLTF; CDR3nt: TGTGCCACCTACGCGGGGGTTGGTGGGGCCAACGTCCTGACTTTC
d_gene: -; j_gene: TRBJ2-7; v_gene: TRBV5-1; abundance: -; CDR3aa: CASSLEWPNPPYEQYF; CDR3nt: TGCGCCAGCAGCTTGGAGTGGCCAAACCCCCCTTACGAGCAGTACTTC
d_gene: -; j_gene: TRBJ1-5; v_gene: TRBV6-5; abundance: -; CDR3aa: CASSWDPSNQPQHF; CDR3nt: TGTGCCAGCAGTTGGGACCCTAGCAATCAGCCCCAGCATTTT
d_gene: -; j_gene: TRBJ2-5; v_gene: TRBV6-5; abundance: -; CDR3aa: CASSLRGASGEQYF; CDR3nt: TGTGCCAGCTCTCTTCGCGGGGCCTCGGGAGAGCAGTACTTC
d_gene: -; j_gene: TRBJ2-4; v_gene: TRBV20-1; abundance: few; CDR3aa: CSARDTGLRGYIQYF; CDR3nt: TGCAGTGCTAGAGATACGGGACTCAGAGGGTACATTCAGTACTTC
d_gene: TRBD1; j_gene: TRBJ1-2; v_gene: TRBV20-1; abundance: few; CDR3aa: CSARQGAGNYGYTF; CDR3nt: TGCAGTGCAAGACAGGGGGCCGGTAACTATGGCTACACCTTC
d_gene: -; j_gene: TRBJ2-1; v_gene: TRBV28; abundance: -; CDR3aa: CASSLISSSEQFF; CDR3nt: TGTGCCAGCAGCCTAATTTCTAGCAGTGAGCAGTTCTTC
d_gene: -; j_gene: TRBJ1-2; v_gene: TRBV5-1; abundance: -; CDR3aa: CASSLAGEVFNGYTF; CDR3nt: TGCGCCAGCAGCTTGGCGGGAGAGGTATTCAATGGCTACACCTTC
d_gene: -; j_gene: TRBJ2-3; v_gene: TRBV6-5; abundance: few; CDR3aa: CASSPLGAGITDTQYF; CDR3nt: TGTGCCAGCAGTCCCCTTGGGGCAGGGATAACAGATACGCAGTATTTT
d_gene: TRBD2; j_gene: TRBJ2-5; v_gene: TRBV20-1; abundance: few; CDR3aa: CSAKSGRDQETQYF; CDR3nt: TGCAGTGCCAAGAGCGGGAGAGATCAAGAGACCCAGTACTTC
d_gene: -; j_gene: TRBJ2-7; v_gene: TRBV5-1; abundance: few; CDR3aa: CASSLGDTLYEQYF; CDR3nt: TGCGCCAGCAGCTTGGGGGACACCCTCTACGAGCAGTACTTC
d_gene: TRBD1; j_gene: TRBJ2-6; v_gene: TRBV12-3/TRBV12-4; abundance: once; CDR3aa: CASSSSGQGSSGANVLTF; CDR3nt: TGTGCCAGCAGTTCCTCAGGACAGGGGAGCTCTGGGGCCAACGTCCTGACTTTC
d_gene: -; j_gene: TRBJ2-1; v_gene: TRBV20-1; abundance: few; CDR3aa: CSARDNHEQFF; CDR3nt: TGCAGTGCTAGAGATAACCATGAGCAGTTCTTC
d_gene: TRBD2; j_gene: TRBJ2-3; v_gene: TRBV5-4; abundance: -; CDR3aa: CASSFRTSGRAVDTQYF; CDR3nt: TGTGCCAGCAGCTTCCGGACTAGCGGGAGGGCCGTAGATACGCAGTATTTT
d_gene: -; j_gene: TRBJ2-5; v_gene: TRBV29-1; abundance: few; CDR3aa: CSFWGPETQYF; CDR3nt: TGCAGCTTCTGGGGTCCAGAGACCCAGTACTTC
d_gene: -; j_gene: TRBJ2-7; v_gene: TRBV5-1; abundance: -; CDR3aa: CASSSLGRQGSHEQYF; CDR3nt: TGCGCCAGCAGCTCCCTCGGGAGACAGGGTTCCCACGAGCAGTACTTC
d_gene: -; j_gene: TRBJ2-1; v_gene: TRBV29-1; abundance: -; CDR3aa: CGFSTFRGPNEQFF; CDR3nt: TGCGGCTTCTCGACATTCCGGGGACCTAATGAGCAGTTCTTC
d_gene: -; j_gene: TRBJ2-5; v_gene: TRBV9; abundance: few; CDR3aa: CASSVATTSKTQYF; CDR3nt: TGTGCCAGCAGCGTAGCTACAACTAGCAAGACCCAGTACTTC
d_gene: -; j_gene: TRBJ2-3; v_gene: TRBV3-1; abundance: few; CDR3aa: CASSQEMMGLLNTDTQYF; CDR3nt: TGTGCCAGCAGCCAAGAGATGATGGGTCTCCTAAACACAGATACGCAGTATTTT